The following is a T cell receptor beta chain sequence with its context. This clonotype was observed a few times. Its antigen has not been determined. Per-nucleotide qualities are absent, and no much larger clonotype sits a single base away. The CDR1 and CDR2 encoded by the germline V gene (reference sequence) are PRHDT and FYEKMQ. Compared with germline, V lacks 5 bases and J lacks 4 bases; bases without a gene match: 4. Spanning cysteine to phenylalanine, the CDR3 consists of 13 amino acids. Only the CDR3 DNA stays, 39 bases, in frame from base 1. Receptor libraries were prepared by RT-PCR. Reads for this sample came from a NextSeq 550. Clones were called with MiXCR by TCRdb after fastp trimmed the public reads at Q25, and only in-frame beta chains were retained. Each entry is one CDR3 protein sequence, shown with its most common DNA and genes. Recorded for this sample are fewer than 250,000 distinct CDR3 sequences; approximately 14% of them occurred a single time. The top ten hold 11% of the sample.

The sample comes from a study of patients and donors after allogeneic stem cell transplantation (dated by TCRdb to the early 2020s). The sample consisted of blood, either unsorted or a sorted T cell fraction (not recorded which). The TCR originated in a human donor who was either an allogeneic HSCT recipient or a stem cell or donor lymphocyte infusion donor (not recorded which). It is not recorded whose cells these are; they may come from a transplant donor. The chain joins TRBV13 to TRBJ2-7; 8 bases in between match TRBD1. The CDR3 is CASSPGGLYEQYF. The DNA sequence is as follows: TGTGCCAGCAGCCCAGGGGGCTTGTACGAGCAGTACTTC.